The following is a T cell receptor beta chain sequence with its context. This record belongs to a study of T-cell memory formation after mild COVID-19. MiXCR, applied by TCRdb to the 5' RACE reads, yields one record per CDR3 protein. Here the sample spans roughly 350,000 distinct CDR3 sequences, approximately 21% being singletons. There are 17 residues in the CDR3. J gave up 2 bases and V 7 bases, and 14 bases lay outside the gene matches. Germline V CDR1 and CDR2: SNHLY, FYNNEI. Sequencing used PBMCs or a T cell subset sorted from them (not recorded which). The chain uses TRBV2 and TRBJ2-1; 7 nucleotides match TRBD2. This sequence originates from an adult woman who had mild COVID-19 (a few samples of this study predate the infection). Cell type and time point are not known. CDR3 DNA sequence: TGTGCCAGCATAAGTGGGAGGGCCAAAAAACCCTACAATGAGCAGTTCTTC. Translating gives CASISGRAKKPYNEQFF.